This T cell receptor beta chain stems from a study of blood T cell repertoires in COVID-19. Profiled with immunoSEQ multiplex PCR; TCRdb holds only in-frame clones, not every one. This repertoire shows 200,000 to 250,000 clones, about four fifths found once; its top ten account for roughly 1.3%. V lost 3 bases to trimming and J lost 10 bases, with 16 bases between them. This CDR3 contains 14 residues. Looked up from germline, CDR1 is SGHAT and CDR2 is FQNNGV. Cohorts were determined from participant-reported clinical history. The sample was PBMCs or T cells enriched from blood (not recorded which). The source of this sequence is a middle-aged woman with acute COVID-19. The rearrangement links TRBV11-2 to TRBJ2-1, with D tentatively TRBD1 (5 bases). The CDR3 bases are TGTGCCAGCAGCTTCGCCAGGGTGAATCAGGAGCAGTTCTTC. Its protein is CASSFARVNQEQFF.